The T cell receptor (beta chain) under discussion was sequenced for a study of OX40 agonist ivuxolimab in advanced cancers. Study context: The patients received ivuxolimab by intravenous route every 2 weeks at 0.01 to 10 mg/kg. Partial responses were observed in three patients, of whom one had hepatocellular carcinoma and two had cutaneous melanoma.

This CDR3 has 14 residues. Per germline, CDR1 SGHNT and CDR2 YYREEE (reference sequence). The V and J ends lost 0 bases and 5 bases, in that order; junction bases with no gene match: 0. This clone has a single count. Its target is unknown. Patients who had autoimmune disease history or got systemic immunosuppression were left out. Study-wide results and limits: It was not determined which antigens were specifically recognized by the peripheral T cells that had undergone clonal expansion.

Sequencing was performed with immunoSEQ multiplex PCR; in TCRdb, only in-frame clones are kept and a portion is missing. The sample lists about 82,000 clones, roughly 90% occurring once. This TCR was sampled from an adult with an advanced solid tumor such as melanoma, head and neck, liver or kidney cancer. The J gene is TRBJ2-3, the V gene TRBV5-4, with TRBD2 identical over 10 bases. Sample: CD4+ or CD8+ T cells sorted from blood, taken in a trial of the OX40 agonist ivuxolimab. CDR3 coding DNA: TGTGCCAGCAGCTTGGTAGCGGGGGGAGATACGCAGTATTTT. Protein sequence: CASSLVAGGDTQYF. The variable domain in full, with the rest retrieved from reference TRBV5-4 and TRBJ2-3, is ETGVTQSPTHLIKTRGQQVTLRCSSQSGHNTVSWYQQALGQGPQFIFQYYREEENGRGNFPPRFSGLQFPNYSSELNVNALELDDSALYLCASSLVAGGDTQYFGPGTRLTVL.